This T cell receptor beta chain was obtained from a study of T cell repertoires in ileal Crohn's disease. Study as a whole: Thiopurines (around 10) or anti-TNF agents (18) were given postoperatively to about half. Study-level findings and limits: Sorted CD8 T cells held more high-frequency clones than CD4. Compared with non-smokers, active smokers at surgery showed more clonal expansions.

Points on this clone: Its antigen remains unknown.

CDR1 MGHRA and CDR2 YSYEKL come from the germline V gene. V trimming: 3 bases; J trimming: 5 bases; junction bases outside the gene matches: 3. The CDR3 has 14 amino acids. Per sample, 500 to 650 nanograms of biopsy DNA were TCRB immunosequenced. Method: immunoSEQ multiplex PCR; TCRdb's copy keeps in-frame clones and lacks some. The sample shows fewer than 2,500 clones, approximately 90% of them seen only once. The chain combines TRBV4-1 with TRBJ2-5; 10 bases match TRBD2. The clonotype comes from an adult with Crohn's disease. The specimen was ileal tissue. The CDR3 sequence: CASSHVTSGETQYF. DNA of the CDR3: TGCGCCAGCAGCCACGTGACTAGCGGGGAGACCCAGTACTTC.